The source of this TCR beta chain is a study of human T cells and chemical hapten exposure (dated by TCRdb to about 2021). In the study overall: For sensitization, 2% DPC in acetone was applied to an approximately 2 cm by approximately 2 cm area of upper inner arm skin. Throughout the study period of 20 to 25 weeks, patients also received therapeutic DPC doses to the scalp every week. Patch testing was performed on the upper back with Finn chambers containing 0.01% DPC, and the patch tests were scored after 6 days according to International Contact Dermatitis Research Group standards. Most of the patients in the cohort were female, and the cohort covered alopecia areata with under or over 50% scalp involvement, alopecia totalis and alopecia universalis. Libraries were pooled for sequencing, and per-sample TCR yields varied mainly because of small differences in library volumes within the pool. In alopecia patients, the study followed how the peripheral blood TCR repertoire changed in vivo over primary and secondary sensitization to diphenylcyclopropenone (DPC), a hapten. Blood was sampled from patients pre-sensitization (week 0) and at 2, 6 and about 24 weeks after DPC sensitization. Under 30 alopecia patients gave blood for TCR sequencing at one to four time points (pre-sensitization, 2, 6 and 24 weeks). The full study reports these points: The number of PT1 expanded TCRs positively correlated with patch test score, significant at thresholds 8, 16 and 32 but not 4. Repeated subsampling changed both the strength of the expansion versus patch-test correlation and the threshold at which the correlation became significant. DPC sensitization did not change the number of TCRs with a frequency above 1 in 1000, and there was no evidence of changes in global repertoire structure. Expanded TCRs formed significantly more large CDR3 similarity clusters than pre-sensitization or healthy control sets, consistent with antigen-driven responses. Because all patients had alopecia, a presumed autoimmune disease, the immune response of the patients might differ from that of healthy individuals.

Preparation of the library involved RACE. The reads were generated on a NextSeq 500. During library preparation, unique molecular identifiers were attached to individual cDNA molecules so that TCRs could be counted in a quantitative, reproducible way. From each blood RNA sample, both TCR alpha and TCR beta chains were sequenced. The authors' analysis ran thus. Samples had a median of roughly 91,000 TCRs, with a range from roughly 23,224 to 750,000. V, J and CDR3 annotation of the TCR reads was performed with the Decombinator software suite. For the PS versus PT1 abundance plots, all samples were subsampled to the same number of TCRs (28,000). TCRs were defined as expanded if absent before sensitization and observed at least eight times at the 2-week time point. TCRdb itself trimmed the public reads at Q25 with fastp, ran MiXCR and retained productive beta chains. Rows are unified per CDR3 protein, each entry keeping the most common DNA and genes. TCRdb's processing, not the study's, gives the V and J calls here. The table for this sample lists 95,000 or so distinct CDR3 sequences; over 10% of them were counted only once. The top ten clonotypes cover approximately 3.3% of the sample.

Explained via the paper, the time point label denotes: patch test 2, 6 weeks after DPC sensitization. The treatment or condition label here, explained by the study, means: therapeutic diphenylcyclopropenone sensitization with weekly scalp DPC. Blood at each patch-test visit was drawn before the patch test was applied. Eligible patients were aged 18 to 70, diagnosed with alopecia, deemed suitable for DPC therapy, and excluded if pregnant. Total RNA was extracted from unfractionated whole blood collected in Tempus Blood RNA tubes. This clonotype was picked up a small number of times. Its antigen remains undetermined. No quality values exist for individual bases; no much larger clone is one base distant. This receptor was identified in a woman between 40 and 50 years old with alopecia areata. Some clones in this sample may be carry-over from other donors' samples. Source: whole blood, taken in connection with sensitization to the hapten diphenylcyclopropenone (DPC).

The CDR3 region: CSSEGQELYNEQFF. The DNA reads as follows: TGCAGCTCAGAGGGACAGGAGCTCTACAATGAGCAGTTCTTC. Recombination connected TRBV29-1 to TRBJ2-1, with TRBD1 matching 8 junction bases. The germline V gene encodes CDR1 SQVTM and CDR2 ANQGSEA. V is cut back by 8 bases and J by 3 bases, with 9 bases in the junction unmatched. The CDR3 measures 14 amino acids from cysteine to phenylalanine. Of the read, only the CDR3 DNA is kept; its 42 bases are in frame from base 1.